This T cell receptor beta chain was sequenced for a study of T cell repertoires in aging, cancer and after chemotherapy. Turning to the study itself: Donors were grouped into six age bands spanning 30 or younger through 70 or older. Pre- and post-chemotherapy samples were paired from chronic lymphocytic leukemia patients treated with fludarabine- or bendamustine-based regimens. Overall study results and limits: Hematological cancer patients had lymphoid organ infiltration that may impair thymic emigration or T cell expansion. Median generation probability rose over the chemotherapy interval in each cancer cohort, suggesting rebound thymic output.

A remark on this clonotype: What it binds is not known. Compared with germline, one end of the junction differs, possibly owing to a read error.

The CDR3 has 16 residues. The germline V gene encodes CDR1 SGHDT and CDR2 YYEEEE. Rearranged V-D-J TRB sequences were amplified with a mixed TRB-A/B primer pool. TCRdb used MiXCR to reprocess the multiplex PCR reads, holding one entry per CDR3 protein. The sample holds some 2,400 distinct CDR3 sequences; around half are singletons and the top ten take 5% to 6.5%. Amplification of TCR beta used genomic DNA extracted from peripheral blood. Sequenced: blood. The sequence came from a human donor with a blood cancer. This chain links TRBV5-6 with TRBJ2-5; 11 bases match TRBD2. CDR3 residues: CASSLAGTSGQETQYF. The CDR3 DNA reads TGCGCCAGCAGCTTGGCTGGGACTAGCGGCCAAGAGACCCAGTACTTC.